This T cell receptor (beta chain) is from a study of blood T cell repertoires in COVID-19. Study information: Italy, Spain and the United States were the sources of the convalescent and acute COVID-19 samples.

Germline assignment: CDR1 LNHNV and CDR2 YYDKDF (reference sequence). CDR3 length equals 17 residues. Trimming removed 0 bases from V and 2 bases from J, with 14 bases in between. In the authors' methods: Estimation of nucleated cell counts was performed using reference gene primer amplification. Assay used: immunoSEQ multiplex PCR; TCRdb lists only in-frame clones, some missing. V, J and clone size are those of that table, while D and trimming were read from the DNA. The data show approximately 280,000 clones, nearly 90% seen once. Donors were grouped by their self-reported clinical history. Two consecutive negative NP/OP PCR tests, clearance, or resolved symptoms defined Cohort 3 recovery.

The specimen was PBMCs or T cells enriched from blood (not recorded which). This clonotype was obtained from a woman aged 55-75 years who had recovered from COVID-19. This chain links TRBV15 with TRBJ2-1, with TRBD2 as a possible D gene (6 bases). The CDR3 sequence is CATSRDPTGATYNEQFF. The CDR3 DNA reads as TGTGCCACCAGCAGAGATCCCACGGGAGCTACCTACAATGAGCAGTTCTTC.